This T cell receptor (beta chain) was retrieved from a study of cytotoxic CD8 clonotypes in ibrutinib-treated CLL. Per the germline V gene, CDR1 is MNHNS and CDR2 is SASEGT. The V gene end was trimmed by 3 bases and the J gene end by 0 bases; junction bases not matched to a gene: 15. CDR3 length: 20 residues. Profiled with immunoSEQ multiplex PCR; TCRdb holds only in-frame clones, not every one. The top ten hold 25% to 30% of the sample, which has 130,000 or so clones, approximately 75% seen once. The TCR was taken from a human donor with chronic lymphocytic leukemia. This specimen consisted of PBMCs, obtained after 12 months of ibrutinib treatment. The chain couples TRBV6-1 to TRBJ1-5, with 9 bases that match TRBD1. The CDR3 here is CASSEQPGTGKDYSNQPQHF. The CDR3 DNA reads TGTGCCAGCAGTGAGCAACCCGGGACAGGGAAGGATTATAGCAATCAGCCCCAGCATTTT.